These 24 T cell receptor beta chains were sequenced from one sample in a study of T cell changes during pregnancy in multiple sclerosis. The table came from immunoSEQ multiplex PCR; TCRdb's copy has only in-frame clones and leaves some out. The sample has around 43,000 clones; around 93% are singletons. The sequenced sample was CD8+ T cells from peripheral blood mononuclear cells, obtained after pregnancy. The source of these receptors is a female donor with multiple sclerosis, enrolled in a pregnancy study.

This sequence joins TRBV7-3 and TRBJ2-1; possibly TRBD2 for D (5 bases). CDR1 and CDR2 from the germline V gene are SGHTA and FQGTGA. The CDR3 contains 16 residues. V lost 4 bases, J lost 6 bases, and 19 bases lay in between. The CDR3 reads CASSSSERAGGNEQFF. In DNA form, the CDR3 reads TGTGCCAGCAGCTCCTCGGAGAGGGCGGGTGGCAATGAGCAGTTCTTC.

The rearrangement uses TRBV5-4 and TRBJ2-3; D might be TRBD2 (5 bases). Germline V gives CDR1 SGHNT, CDR2 YYREEE (reference sequence). The CDR3 covers 15 residues. Trimming took off 0 bases at V and 0 bases at J, with 8 bases between the two ends. The CDR3 DNA sequence: TGTGCCAGCAGCTTGGGGACTGTGAGCACAGATACGCAGTATTTT. This sequence encodes CASSLGTVSTDTQYF.

In its sample, this clone was seen a few times. The chain combines TRBV7-9 with TRBJ1-1; D not resolved. Trimming removed 1 base from V and 1 base from J, with 7 bases in between. The germline CDR1 and CDR2 sequences are SEHNR and FQNEAQ (reference sequence). The CDR3 is 14 residues long. The CDR3 region has the DNA TGTGCCAGCAGCTTAGTTGAGGGGAACACTGAAGCTTTCTTT. It translates to CASSLVEGNTEAFF.

The chain combines TRBV7-9 with TRBJ2-2; D not certain. V was shortened by 5 bases and J by 7 bases, with 11 bases between the two germline ends. The germline V gene encodes CDR1 SEHNR and CDR2 FQNEAQ (reference sequence). There are 13 residues in the CDR3. As DNA, the CDR3 is TGTGCCAGCAGCCCCCCAGGCCACGGGGAGCTGTTTTTT. This translates into CASSPPGHGELFF.

The gene calls are TRBV19 and TRBJ1-3; TRBD1 is a possible D gene (5 bases). CDR1 and CDR2 from the germline V gene are LNHDA and SQIVND (reference sequence). This CDR3 region has 14 residues. Trimming stripped 6 bases from V and 7 bases from J, with 16 bases between. The CDR3 nucleotides read TGTGCCAGTAGCCTCCCGGGGGGGGTTAACACCATATATTTT. Its translation: CASSLPGGVNTIYF.

The rearrangement links TRBV27 to TRBJ2-7, with 7 bases that match TRBD1. V lost 3 bases to trimming and J lost 7 bases; unmatched junction nucleotides: 6. Per germline, CDR1 MNHEY and CDR2 SMNVEV (reference sequence). The CDR3 extends over 13 amino acids. DNA of the CDR3: TGTGCCAGCAGTTTGTCCCAGGGGGAAGAGCAGTACTTC. Protein product: CASSLSQGEEQYF.

This sequence joins TRBV7-9 and TRBJ2-3; 12 positions match TRBD1. The V and J ends lost 1 base and 14 bases, in that order; junction bases with no gene match: 7. The germline V gene encodes CDR1 SEHNR and CDR2 FQNEAQ (reference sequence). This CDR3 spans 14 amino acids. CDR3 in DNA: TGTGCCAGCAGCTTAGAAGAGGGACAGGGGGCAATGTATTTT. This translates into CASSLEEGQGAMYF.

V is TRBV9 and J is TRBJ1-2; TRBD1 agrees at 7 bases. The CDR3 loop spans 13 amino acids. V shed 10 bases and J 4 bases; nucleotides not matched to a gene: 10. Germline V gene sequence: CDR1 SGDLS, CDR2 YYNGEE. The CDR3, as DNA: TGTGCCCGGGGCGGGACAGTCAGCTATGGCTACACCTTC. It codes for CARGGTVSYGYTF.

This chain connects TRBV12-5 to TRBJ2-1; D might be TRBD2 (5 bases). Trimming left V 0 bases short and J 7 bases short, with 13 bases between. Germline V gives CDR1 LGHNT, CDR2 FRNRAP. The CDR3 is made up of 15 amino acids. The CDR3 loop reads CASGLVKVDFNEQFF. CDR3 DNA: TGTGCTAGTGGTTTGGTAAAGGTGGACTTTAATGAGCAGTTCTTC.

This clone was seen only once. The V and J genes are TRBV2 and TRBJ1-3; D unresolved. Germline V gene sequence: CDR1 SNHLY, CDR2 FYNNEI. Trimming removed 3 bases at V and 0 bases at J, with 9 bases between. This CDR3 spans 15 amino acids. The CDR3 DNA sequence: TGTGCCAGCAGTGACTCTGAAGCCTCTGGAAACACCATATATTTT. Protein sequence: CASSDSEASGNTIYF.

This sequence joins TRBV7-9 and TRBJ2-1; 10 nucleotides align to TRBD1. The CDR3 loop spans 14 amino acids. V was pared by 5 bases and J by 7 bases, with 5 bases of the junction left unmatched. Germline CDR1 is SEHNR and CDR2 is FQNEAQ (reference sequence). The CDR3 DNA follows: TGTGCCAGCAGCCCCCGGACAGGGGGGAATGAGCAGTTCTTC. This sequence encodes CASSPRTGGNEQFF.

The chain links TRBV7-9 to TRBJ1-1; D is perhaps TRBD1 (5 bases). The CDR3 covers 13 residues. Trimming left V 2 bases short and J 6 bases short, with 10 bases between. Germline CDR1 reads SEHNR; CDR2 reads FQNEAQ (reference sequence). The CDR3 is CASSLTVQAEAFF. CDR3 nucleotides: TGTGCCAGCAGCTTAACGGTACAGGCTGAAGCTTTCTTT.

DNA for the CDR3: TGTGCCAGCACTCCCGGGACAGGGGACGGGGAGCTGTTTTTT. It specifies CASTPGTGDGELFF. The J gene is TRBJ2-2, the V gene TRBV4-2; 10 bases match TRBD1. CDR1 LGHNA and CDR2 YNFKEQ come from the germline V gene. Trimming took 7 bases from V and 7 from J; bases not matched to a gene: 6. This CDR3 region has 14 residues.

This chain uses TRBV27 with TRBJ1-1; no clear D gene. Germline V gene sequence: CDR1 MNHEY, CDR2 SMNVEV (reference sequence). Trimming removed 5 bases at V and 8 bases at J, with 15 bases between. The CDR3 is 13 residues long. The chain's CDR3 is CASSALAGAEAFF. The DNA for the CDR3 is TGTGCCAGCAGTGCCTTGGCGGGAGCCGAAGCTTTCTTT.

This rearrangement joins TRBV7-2 to TRBJ2-1; a possible D gene is TRBD2 (6 bases). Germline CDR1 is SGHTA and CDR2 is FQGNSA. V lost 3 bases, J lost 8 bases, and 17 bases lay in between. CDR3 length: 15 residues. The CDR3 DNA is TGTGCCAGCAGCTTTTACTACCCCGGGGGTGATGAGCAGTTCTTC. It translates to CASSFYYPGGDEQFF.

The genes are TRBV2 and TRBJ2-7; possible D gene TRBD2, 5 bases. From germline, CDR1 is SNHLY and CDR2 FYNNEI. V lost 7 bases to trimming and J lost 3 bases, with 10 bases between them. The CDR3 spans 12 residues. For the CDR3, the DNA is TGTGCCAGCATATGGGCGGGCTACGAGCAGTACTTC. It yields the protein CASIWAGYEQYF. Supplemented by reference TRBV2 and TRBJ2-7, the full variable domain reads EPEVTQTPSHQVTQMGQEVILRCVPISNHLYFYWYRQILGQKVEFLVSFYNNEISEKSEIFDDQFSVERPDGSNFTLKIRSTKLEDSAMYFCASIWAGYEQYFGPGTRLTVT.

V gene TRBV7-2 combines with J gene TRBJ2-2; TRBD2 matches at 11 bases. Trimming at V came to 0 bases and at J to 2 bases, leaving 5 bases not matched to a gene. The CDR3 contains 18 residues. Germline loops: CDR1 SGHTA, CDR2 FQGNSA. The CDR3 protein is CASSLAPSGGSNTGELFF. The CDR3 DNA reads as TGTGCCAGCAGCTTAGCGCCTAGCGGGGGGTCTAACACCGGGGAGCTGTTTTTT.

This clone was counted once. The gene calls are TRBV4-3 and TRBJ1-5; D is unclear. The germline CDR1 and CDR2 sequences are LGHNA and YSLEER. Trimming shortened V by 0 bases and J by 1 base, and 13 bases separated the two germline ends. The CDR3 is 17 amino acids. CDR3 nucleotide sequence: TGCGCCAGCAGCCAAGACGTCCGGGGTTCAAGCAATCAGCCCCAGCATTTT. Its translation: CASSQDVRGSSNQPQHF.

The CDR3 is CASSRGLATNEKLFF. DNA for the CDR3: TGCGCCAGCAGCCGTGGACTGGCAACTAATGAAAAACTGTTTTTT. The chain carries TRBV4-1 and TRBJ1-4; no definite D call. The germline V gene has CDR1 MGHRA and CDR2 YSYEKL. The CDR3 contains 15 residues. The V and J ends lost 4 bases and 0 bases respectively, with 9 bases between them.

The V call is TRBV19, the J call TRBJ2-3; D possibly corresponds to TRBD1 (5 bases). CDR1 is LNHDA and CDR2 is SQIVND in the germline V gene (reference sequence). The CDR3 runs 14 residues. V was trimmed by 6 bases and J by 4 bases, leaving 14 bases between them. The DNA for the CDR3 is TGTGCCAGTAGCCCTGTTACAGGTCCAGATACGCAGTATTTT. It encodes CASSPVTGPDTQYF.

This chain joins TRBV7-3 and TRBJ2-1; TRBD1 agrees at 9 bases. The CDR3 covers 14 residues. Germline loops: CDR1 SGHTA, CDR2 FQGTGA. Unmatched junction bases numbered 6, after V lost 5 bases and J lost 7 bases. CDR3 amino acids: CASSRGQGRNEQFF. The CDR3 region has the DNA TGTGCCAGCAGCCGAGGACAGGGGAGGAATGAGCAGTTCTTC.

The gene calls are TRBV7-6 and TRBJ2-3; D is perhaps TRBD1 (6 bases). The CDR3 runs 15 residues. V was cut by 0 bases and J by 3 bases, with 10 bases left in between. Per the germline V gene, CDR1 is SGHVS and CDR2 is FNYEAQ. The CDR3: CASSLARRGTDTQYF. DNA of the CDR3: TGTGCCAGCAGCTTAGCGCGTAGGGGGACAGATACGCAGTATTTT. The variable domain in full, with the rest retrieved from reference TRBV7-6 and TRBJ2-3, is GAGVSQSPRYKVTKRGQDVALRCDPISGHVSLYWYRQALGQGPEFLTYFNYEAQQDKSGLPNDRFSAERPEGSISTLTIQRTEQRDSAMYRCASSLARRGTDTQYFGPGTRLTVL.

A remark on this clone: One end of the junction is discordant with germline, which a read error may explain. The chain is built from TRBV7-9 and TRBJ1-2; D perhaps matches TRBD1 (5 bases). The CDR3 extends over 10 amino acids. Germline CDR1 reads SEHNR; CDR2 reads FQNEAQ (reference sequence). The CDR3 bases are TGTGCCAGCAGCTTCGGGACTCTGGATTTC. Residues: CASSFGTLDF. Full variable domain (rest looked up from reference TRBV7-9 and TRBJ1-2): DTGVSQNPRHKITKRGQNVTFRCDPISEHNRLYWYRQTLGQGPEFLTYFQNEAQLEKSRLLSDRFSAERPKGSFSTLEIQRTEQGDSAMYLCASSFGTLDFGSGTRLTVV.

This clone was recorded a few times. The chain combines TRBV19 with TRBJ1-2; 9 positions agree with TRBD1. V trimming: 7 bases; J trimming: 0 bases; junction bases outside the gene matches: 6. The CDR3 is made up of 15 amino acids. Per the germline V gene, CDR1 is LNHDA and CDR2 is SQIVND (reference sequence). CDR3 sequence reads: CASTETGGANYGYTF. The DNA for the CDR3 is TGTGCCAGTACCGAGACAGGGGGAGCTAACTATGGCTACACCTTC.